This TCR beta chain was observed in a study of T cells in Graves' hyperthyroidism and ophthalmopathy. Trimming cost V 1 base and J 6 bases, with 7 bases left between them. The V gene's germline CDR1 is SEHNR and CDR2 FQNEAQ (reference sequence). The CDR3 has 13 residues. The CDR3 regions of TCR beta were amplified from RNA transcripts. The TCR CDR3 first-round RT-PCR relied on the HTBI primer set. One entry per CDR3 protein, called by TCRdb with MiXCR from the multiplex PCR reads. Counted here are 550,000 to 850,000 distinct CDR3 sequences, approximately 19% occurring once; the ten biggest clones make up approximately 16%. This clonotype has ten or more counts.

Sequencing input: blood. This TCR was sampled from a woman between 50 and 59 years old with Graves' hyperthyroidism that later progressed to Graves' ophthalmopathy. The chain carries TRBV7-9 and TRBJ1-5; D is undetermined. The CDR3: CASSLDLGQPQHF. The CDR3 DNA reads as TGTGCCAGCAGCTTAGATTTGGGTCAGCCCCAGCATTTT.